One sample yielded the 10 T cell receptor beta chains listed below, sequenced in a study of response to subunit inactivated influenza vaccine. In TCRdb, the RT-PCR reads were re-called with MiXCR into one record per CDR3 protein. Among some 850,000 distinct CDR3 sequences listed, about a fifth were seen once. Specimen: PBMCs from blood, collected roughly 5 days after vaccination. Receptors were obtained from a man over 45 who received an inactivated influenza vaccine.

This clonotype was found many times. This chain uses TRBV19 with TRBJ2-1, with TRBD2 matching over 9 bases. The CDR3 spans 14 residues. Germline trimming cut 9 bases from V and 4 bases from J; bases unmatched to any gene: 7. Germline lookup yields CDR1 LNHDA and CDR2 SQIVND (reference sequence). The CDR3 region is CASGEGLAYNEQFF. The CDR3 coding sequence is TGTGCCAGCGGGGAGGGACTAGCTTACAATGAGCAGTTCTTC.

A word on this clonotype: Mismatch with germline at one junction end may stem from a read error. CDR3 DNA sequence: TGCGCCAGCAGCTTGGATCGGGGGGCGAACTCTGAAGCTTTCTTT. It yields the protein CASSLDRGANSEAFF. V usage is TRBV5-1 and J usage is TRBJ1-1; possibly TRBD1 for D (6 bases). Germline lookup yields CDR1 SGHRS and CDR2 YFSETQ. This CDR3 contains 15 residues.

This clonotype turned up a few times. This rearrangement joins TRBV13 to TRBJ2-7; 10 bases are a match to TRBD2. The CDR3 is 16 residues long. Germline V gene sequence: CDR1 PRHDT, CDR2 FYEKMQ (reference sequence). Trimming removed 5 bases from V and 1 base from J; junction bases left unmatched: 8. The CDR3 sequence is CASSRVLAGASYEQYF. DNA for the CDR3: TGTGCCAGCAGCCGCGTCCTAGCGGGAGCGTCCTACGAGCAGTACTTC. Filled out from reference TRBV13 and TRBJ2-7, the complete variable domain reads AAGVIQSPRHLIKEKRETATLKCYPIPRHDTVYWYQQGPGQDPQFLISFYEKMQSDKGSIPDRFSAQQFSDYHSELNMSSLELGDSALYFCASSRVLAGASYEQYFGPGTRLTVT.

This clonotype was recorded many times. The chain employs TRBV20-1 and TRBJ2-5; 10 bases line up with TRBD1. Looked up from germline, CDR1 is DFQATT and CDR2 is SNEGSKA (reference sequence). The CDR3 covers 15 residues. Trimming took 2 bases from V and 6 from J; bases not matched to a gene: 9. DNA for the CDR3: TGCAGTGCTAGAACCCCGGGACAGGGGTTGAAGACCCAGTACTTC. Residues: CSARTPGQGLKTQYF.

In its sample, this clonotype was seen a few times. This rearrangement joins TRBV12-3 or TRBV12-4 to TRBJ1-6; 11 nucleotides align to TRBD1. With 3 bases clipped from V and 9 bases from J, the junction kept 4 bases outside the gene matches. The CDR3 covers 15 residues. CDR3 amino acids: CASSFRTGGASPLHF. The CDR3 DNA is TGTGCCAGCAGTTTCCGGACAGGGGGCGCTTCACCCCTCCACTTT.

This clonotype was counted between two and nine times. DNA of the CDR3: TGTGCCAGCAGTTTGGGCCTCTGGGGTGGCTACACCTTC. Translating gives CASSLGLWGGYTF. The J gene is TRBJ1-2, the V gene TRBV12-3 or TRBV12-4; D gene uncertain. The ends were cut back, 3 bases at V and 7 bases at J, with 12 bases in the middle. CDR3 size: 13 residues.

The rearrangement joins TRBV20-1 to TRBJ2-7; TRBD2 agrees at 11 bases. V was clipped by 1 base and J by 0 bases; unmatched bases: 2. The CDR3 covers 15 residues. Germline CDR1 and CDR2: DFQATT and SNEGSKA (reference sequence). CDR3 coding DNA: TGCAGTGCTAGAGCGACTAGCGGGATCTCCTACGAGCAGTACTTC. It codes for CSARATSGISYEQYF.

The chain employs TRBV18 and TRBJ2-7; 8 bases fit TRBD1. J was trimmed by 5 bases and V by 4 bases; bases with no gene match: 4. Germline CDR1 is KGHSH and CDR2 is LQKENI. The CDR3 sequence is 13 residues long. DNA for the CDR3: TGTGCCAGCTCACATTCACAGGGGGACGAGCAGTACTTC. It encodes CASSHSQGDEQYF. The full variable domain, with the rest looked up from reference TRBV18 and TRBJ2-7, is NAGVMQNPRHLVRRRGQEARLRCSPMKGHSHVYWYRQLPEEGLKFMVYLQKENIIDESGMPKERFSAEFPKEGPSILRIQQVVRGDSAAYFCASSHSQGDEQYFGPGTRLTVT.

V is TRBV19 and J is TRBJ2-7; D might be TRBD2 (6 bases). V lost 5 bases to trimming and J lost 2 bases, with 22 bases between them. Germline CDR1 LNHDA, CDR2 SQIVND (reference sequence). This CDR3 has 17 residues. DNA for the CDR3: TGTGCCAGTAGTCTGAAATACGGGACTGAACTAACCTACGAGCAGTACTTC. Amino acid sequence: CASSLKYGTELTYEQYF.

The chain uses TRBV10-3 and TRBJ1-1; 7 nucleotides agree with TRBD1. V dropped 2 bases and J dropped 5; count of bases not matched to a gene: 5. CDR1 is ENHRY, CDR2 SYGVKD, per germline. The length of the CDR3 is 14 residues. CDR3 residues: CAISEMDRRTEAFF. The CDR3 DNA follows: TGTGCCATCAGTGAGATGGACAGGAGGACTGAAGCTTTCTTT.